Listed below are T cell receptor beta chains from one sample, sequenced in a study of T cells in localized non-small cell lung cancer. Sequencing used immunoSEQ multiplex PCR; TCRdb keeps in-frame clones, though not all of them. Here the sample spans 45,000 to 65,000 clones, around 90% being singletons. Sequencing was performed on peripheral blood, taken before any cancer treatment. The receptors stem from a man between 40 and 70 years old with stage I squamous cell lung carcinoma. CDR3s include the opening cysteine and the closing phenylalanine or tryptophan. The D gene is left open where the match is weak. Clone size appears in some rows only: once, few, many, or a class for an expanded clone.

NA,TRBV7-2,NA,TRBJ2-1,CASSLRAARGEQFF,TGTGCCAGCAGCTTAAGGGCGGCGCGGGGTGAGCAGTTCTTC
NA,TRBV7-3,NA,TRBJ2-1,CASSSTRQGGGEQFF,TGTGCCAGCAGCTCAACCCGCCAGGGGGGCGGTGAGCAGTTCTTC
TRBD2,TRBV7-3,NA,TRBJ2-1,CASSSYGLADSYNEQFF,TGTGCCAGCAGCTCCTACGGACTAGCGGATTCCTACAATGAGCAGTTCTTC
NA,TRBV5-1,once,TRBJ2-7,CASSLRKDTSLSTYEQYF,TGCGCCAGCAGCCTACGTAAGGACACCTCCCTCTCTACGTACGAGCAGTACTTC
TRBD2,TRBV9,NA,TRBJ2-1,CASSVKGTSGLNEQFF,TGTGCCAGCAGCGTAAAGGGAACTAGCGGACTCAATGAGCAGTTCTTC
NA,TRBV7-2,once,TRBJ1-5,CASSLALSSNQPQHF,TGTGCCAGCAGCTTAGCGTTATCTAGCAATCAGCCCCAGCATTTT
TRBD2,TRBV27,NA,TRBJ2-1,CASSPVAGPHNEQFF,TGTGCCAGCAGCCCCGTAGCGGGGCCCCACAATGAGCAGTTCTTC
NA,TRBV6-1,NA,TRBJ1-2,CASSERAAYYGYTF,TGTGCCAGCAGTGAGAGGGCGGCGTACTATGGCTACACCTTC
TRBD1,TRBV9,NA,TRBJ2-5,CASSGQGEETQYF,TGTGCCAGCAGCGGACAGGGGGAAGAGACCCAGTACTTC
NA,TRBV5-8,few,TRBJ1-1,CASRNIPGHLNTEAFF,TGTGCCAGCAGAAATATCCCGGGACACTTGAACACTGAAGCTTTCTTT
NA,TRBV30,NA,TRBJ2-2,CAWNPPAGVISWELFF,TGTGCCTGGAACCCCCCGGCAGGGGTTATCAGTTGGGAGCTGTTTTTT
NA,TRBV18,NA,TRBJ1-4,CASSPIFRRRNREEKLFF,TGTGCCAGCTCACCAATTTTCAGGCGGCGGAACCGGGAAGAAAAACTGTTTTTT
TRBD2,TRBV18,NA,TRBJ2-7,CASSPPSQRDYEQYF,TGTGCCAGCTCACCCCCGAGCCAGCGGGACTACGAGCAGTACTTC
NA,TRBV30,NA,TRBJ2-7,CAWSPPGNYEQYF,TGTGCCTGGAGTCCTCCAGGCAACTACGAGCAGTACTTC
NA,TRBV5-1,NA,TRBJ2-1,CASSLVTSNNEQFF,TGCGCCAGCAGCTTGGTTACCAGTAACAATGAGCAGTTCTTC
NA,TRBV5-4,few,TRBJ2-5,CASSLAGVGETQYF,TGTGCCAGCAGCTTGGCCGGGGTGGGAGAGACCCAGTACTTC
NA,TRBV6-6,once,TRBJ1-2,CASSYAPGLYGYTF,TGTGCCAGCAGTTATGCCCCAGGTCTCTATGGCTACACCTTC
TRBD2,TRBV9,NA,TRBJ2-3,CASSVGLAGADTQYF,TGTGCCAGCAGCGTAGGTTTAGCGGGAGCAGATACGCAGTATTTT
TRBD2,TRBV5-1,NA,TRBJ2-5,CASSSATSGETQYF,TGCGCCAGCAGCTCCGCAACTAGCGGAGAGACCCAGTACTTC
TRBD2,TRBV7-2,NA,TRBJ2-7,CASSLARERARNEQYF,TGTGCCAGCAGCTTAGCGCGGGAGAGGGCTCGCAACGAGCAGTACTTC
NA,TRBV30,few,TRBJ2-5,CAWSRGGETQYF,TGTGCCTGGAGCCGAGGGGGGGAGACCCAGTACTTC
NA,TRBV4-1,NA,TRBJ2-1,CASSPVEEGMAFNEQFF,TGCGCCAGCAGCCCCGTCGAGGAGGGGATGGCCTTCAATGAGCAGTTCTTC
TRBD2,TRBV19,NA,TRBJ2-7,CATEAGASDEQYF,TGTGCCACTGAAGCGGGAGCCTCCGACGAGCAGTACTTC
NA,TRBV25-1,NA,TRBJ2-5,CASSEIVDQETQYF,TGTGCCAGCAGTGAAATCGTGGATCAAGAGACCCAGTACTTC
TRBD2,TRBV7-9,NA,TRBJ2-7,CASSASGRAYEQYF,TGTGCCAGCAGCGCCAGCGGGAGGGCCTACGAGCAGTACTTC
NA,TRBV4-1,NA,TRBJ1-2,CASSQEGTGTRLRYGYTF,TGCGCCAGCAGCCAAGAAGGAACCGGGACACGTCTGAGGTATGGCTACACCTTC
NA,TRBV2,NA,TRBJ1-1,CASSERPGSVNTEAFF,TGTGCCAGCAGTGAGAGACCGGGTTCCGTGAACACTGAAGCTTTCTTT
NA,TRBV19,once,TRBJ2-2,CASSSSRGTGELFF,TGTGCCAGTAGTTCCTCTAGGGGCACCGGGGAGCTGTTTTTT
NA,TRBV6-1,NA,TRBJ2-5,CASSSQGGEETQYF,TGTGCCAGCAGTTCCCAGGGGGGAGAAGAGACCCAGTACTTC
NA,TRBV28,NA,TRBJ1-3,CASTDTQRNTIYF,TGTGCCAGCACCGATACCCAGCGAAACACCATATATTTT
NA,TRBV6-5,NA,TRBJ1-4,CASSYGQFNEKLFF,TGTGCCAGCAGTTACGGGCAGTTTAATGAAAAACTGTTTTTT
TRBD2,TRBV6-6,NA,TRBJ2-5,CASTRTSGRYQETQYF,TGTGCCAGCACACGGACTAGCGGGAGGTACCAAGAGACCCAGTACTTC
NA,TRBV28,NA,TRBJ1-4,CASSDPMDGQLNEKLFF,TGTGCCAGCAGTGACCCTATGGACGGGCAACTTAATGAAAAACTGTTTTTT
NA,TRBV5-4,NA,TRBJ2-2,CASSLRAVGELFF,TGTGCCAGCAGCTTGAGGGCGGTCGGGGAGCTGTTTTTT
TRBD1,TRBV4-2,NA,TRBJ2-6,CASSQTPSGQVGANVLTF,TGTGCCAGCAGCCAGACCCCTTCCGGACAGGTGGGGGCCAACGTCCTGACTTTC
TRBD2,TRBV4-1,few,TRBJ2-2,CASSPGLAVTFTGELFF,TGCGCCAGCAGCCCGGGACTAGCGGTGACTTTTACCGGGGAGCTGTTTTTT
TRBD2,TRBV10-3,NA,TRBJ2-2,CAISLAGPNTGELFF,TGTGCCATCAGTTTAGCGGGACCCAACACCGGGGAGCTGTTTTTT
NA,TRBV15,NA,TRBJ1-1,CATSRDRNTEAFF,TGTGCCACCAGCAGAGACAGGAACACTGAAGCTTTCTTT
TRBD1,TRBV10-1,NA,TRBJ1-2,CASSSGQNYGYTF,TGCGCCAGCAGCTCGGGACAGAACTATGGCTACACCTTC
TRBD2,TRBV7-2,NA,TRBJ2-2,CASSGLAGFGSGELFF,TGTGCCAGCAGTGGACTAGCGGGATTTGGAAGCGGGGAGCTGTTTTTT
NA,TRBV27,NA,TRBJ2-5,CASSFLSGSMETQYF,TGTGCCAGCAGTTTCCTTAGCGGCTCCATGGAGACCCAGTACTTC
NA,TRBV19,NA,TRBJ2-3,CASRGPAGTGGDTQYF,TGTGCCAGTAGAGGGCCTGCGGGAACTGGGGGAGATACGCAGTATTTT
NA,TRBV7-2,NA,TRBJ2-5,CASRYDVAETQYF,TGTGCCAGCAGATACGACGTCGCGGAGACCCAGTACTTC
NA,TRBV28,NA,TRBJ2-7,CASSISDDRGPEQYF,TGTGCCAGCAGCATATCGGACGACCGGGGCCCCGAGCAGTACTTC
NA,TRBV7-2,NA,TRBJ2-7,CAGGPSGSYEQYF,TGTGCCGGGGGGCCCAGCGGCTCCTACGAGCAGTACTTC
NA,TRBV19,NA,TRBJ1-5,CASSGGHYSNQPQHF,TGTGCCAGTAGTGGCGGGCACTATAGCAATCAGCCCCAGCATTTT
TRBD2,TRBV18,NA,TRBJ2-7,CASSLAGHSYEQYF,TGTGCCAGCTCACTAGCGGGACACTCCTACGAGCAGTACTTC
NA,TRBV6-5,NA,TRBJ1-5,CASSYSRGGDQPQHF,TGTGCCAGCAGTTACTCGCGGGGGGGGGATCAGCCCCAGCATTTT
NA,TRBV6-5,once,TRBJ2-1,CATHRAVRSYNEQFF,TGTGCCACCCACCGGGCGGTGCGGTCCTACAATGAGCAGTTCTTC
NA,TRBV11-2,NA,TRBJ2-2,CASSPPGVSAGELFF,TGTGCCAGCAGCCCCCCGGGGGTGAGCGCCGGGGAGCTGTTTTTT
TRBD2,TRBV6-6,NA,TRBJ2-7,CASSYPTSGPHEQYF,TGTGCCAGCAGTTACCCCACTAGCGGGCCCCACGAGCAGTACTTC
TRBD2,TRBV4-1,NA,TRBJ2-1,CASSQGLAGDYNEQFF,TGCGCCAGCAGCCAAGGACTAGCGGGAGACTACAATGAGCAGTTCTTC
NA,TRBV10-1,NA,TRBJ2-7,CASSERGSGDKRNYEQYF,TGCGCCAGCAGTGAGCGGGGTAGTGGGGACAAAAGAAACTACGAGCAGTACTTC